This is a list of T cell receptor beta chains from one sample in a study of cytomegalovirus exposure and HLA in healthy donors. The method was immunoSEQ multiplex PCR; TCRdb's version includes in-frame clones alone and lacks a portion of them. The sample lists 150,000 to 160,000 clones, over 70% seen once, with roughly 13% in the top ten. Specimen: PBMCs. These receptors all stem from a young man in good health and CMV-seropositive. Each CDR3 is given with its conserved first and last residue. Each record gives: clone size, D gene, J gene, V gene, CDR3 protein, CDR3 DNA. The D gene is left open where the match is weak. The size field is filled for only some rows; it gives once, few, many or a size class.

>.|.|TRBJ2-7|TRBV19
CASSAQTSSYEQYF
TGTGCCAGTAGTGCACAGACTAGCTCCTACGAGCAGTACTTC
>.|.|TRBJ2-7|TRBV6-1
CASSESHMNEQYF
TGTGCCAGCAGTGAGTCCCACATGAACGAGCAGTACTTC
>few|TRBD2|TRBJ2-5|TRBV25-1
CASDRGGVSGRETQYF
TGTGCCAGCGACCGGGGGGGCGTGAGTGGGAGAGAGACCCAGTACTTC
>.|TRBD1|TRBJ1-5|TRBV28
CASRETGQGQPQHF
TGTGCCAGCAGGGAGACAGGGCAAGGTCAGCCCCAGCATTTT
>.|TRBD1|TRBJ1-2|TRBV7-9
CASSINTGGVHGYTF
TGTGCCAGCAGCATAAATACAGGGGGGGTCCATGGCTACACCTTC
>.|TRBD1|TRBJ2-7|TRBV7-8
CASSSPTSDRDSYEQYF
TGTGCCAGCAGCTCACCGACCTCTGACAGGGATTCCTACGAGCAGTACTTC
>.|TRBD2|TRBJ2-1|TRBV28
CASSSRTRSSSYNEQFF
TGTGCCAGCAGTTCCAGGACTAGGTCAAGCTCCTACAATGAGCAGTTCTTC
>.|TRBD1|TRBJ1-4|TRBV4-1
CASSRTWARGNEKLFF
TGCGCCAGCAGCCGAACCTGGGCCAGGGGGAATGAAAAACTGTTTTTT
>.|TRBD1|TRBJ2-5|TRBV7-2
CASSWTGQETQYF
TGTGCCAGCTCATGGACAGGCCAAGAGACCCAGTACTTC
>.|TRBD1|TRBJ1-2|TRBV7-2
CASSLEPAGGAFGYTF
TGTGCCAGCAGCTTAGAACCCGCAGGGGGCGCTTTTGGCTACACCTTC
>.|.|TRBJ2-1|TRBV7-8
CASSSRRPRGNEQFF
TGTGCCAGCAGTTCTAGGCGGCCACGGGGCAATGAGCAGTTCTTC
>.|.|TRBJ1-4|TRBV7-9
CASSRDASNEKLFF
TGTGCCAGCAGCCGGGATGCCAGTAATGAAAAACTGTTTTTT
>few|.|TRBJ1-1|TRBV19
CASSISVVAGTEAFF
TGTGCCAGTAGTATATCGGTAGTGGCGGGAACTGAAGCTTTCTTT
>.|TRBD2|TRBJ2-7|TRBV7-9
CASSPPPTSGRSYEQYF
TGTGCCAGCAGCCCCCCTCCGACTAGCGGGAGGTCCTACGAGCAGTACTTC
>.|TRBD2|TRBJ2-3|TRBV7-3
CASSKGLAVSTDTQYF
TGTGCCAGCAGTAAGGGACTAGCGGTTAGCACAGATACGCAGTATTTT
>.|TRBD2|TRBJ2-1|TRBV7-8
CASSPTSERDEQFF
TGTGCCAGCAGTCCGACTAGCGAAAGGGATGAGCAGTTCTTC
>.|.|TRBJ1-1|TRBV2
CAANPDGGNTEAFF
TGTGCCGCAAACCCGGACGGGGGGAACACTGAAGCTTTCTTT
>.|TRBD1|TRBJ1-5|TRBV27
CASRDRERSSNQPQHF
TGTGCCAGCAGAGACAGGGAAAGGTCTAGCAATCAGCCCCAGCATTTT
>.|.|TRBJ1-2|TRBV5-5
CASSLEPVDYGYTF
TGTGCCAGCAGCTTGGAACCGGTGGACTATGGCTACACCTTC
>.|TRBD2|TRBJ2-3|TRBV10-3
CAHAGEISTDTQYF
TGTGCCCACGCGGGAGAGATCAGCACAGATACGCAGTATTTT
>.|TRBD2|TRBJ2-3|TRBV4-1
CASSQVTREVSTDTQYF
TGCGCCAGCAGCCAAGTAACGCGGGAGGTTAGCACAGATACGCAGTATTTT
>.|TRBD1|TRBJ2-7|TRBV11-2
CASSLVSGGLSYEQYF
TGTGCCAGCAGCTTAGTTTCAGGGGGCCTCTCCTACGAGCAGTACTTC
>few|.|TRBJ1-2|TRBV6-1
CASSEGQGFYGYTF
TGTGCCAGCAGTGAAGGGCAGGGGTTCTATGGCTACACCTTC
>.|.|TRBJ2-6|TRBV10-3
CAIGGSGANVLTF
TGTGCCATCGGAGGGTCTGGGGCCAACGTCCTGACTTTC
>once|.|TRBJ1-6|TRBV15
CATSDGDNSPLHF
TGTGCCACCAGCGACGGGGATAATTCACCCCTCCACTTT
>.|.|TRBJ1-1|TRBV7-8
CASSLQEATVQLNTEAFF
TGTGCCAGCAGCTTACAGGAGGCAACAGTACAACTGAACACTGAAGCTTTCTTT
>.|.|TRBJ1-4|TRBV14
CASSPLTGATNEKLFF
TGTGCCAGCAGCCCCTTGACAGGTGCAACTAATGAAAAACTGTTTTTT
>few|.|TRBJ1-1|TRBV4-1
CASSQDGGRRTEAFF
TGCGCCAGCAGCCAAGATGGAGGGAGGAGGACTGAAGCTTTCTTT
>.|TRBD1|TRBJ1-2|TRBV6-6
CASSVRDRVGYGYTF
TGTGCCAGCAGTGTCCGGGACAGGGTTGGCTATGGCTACACCTTC
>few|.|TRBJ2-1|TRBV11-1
CASNPSRNEQFF
TGTGCCAGCAACCCCTCGAGGAATGAGCAGTTCTTC
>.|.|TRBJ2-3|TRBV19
CASRGLSTDTQYF
TGTGCCAGTAGAGGACTGAGCACAGATACGCAGTATTTT
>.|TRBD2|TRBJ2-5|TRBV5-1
CASSWGYRGLAGAYQETQYF
TGCGCCAGCAGCTGGGGGTACCGGGGACTAGCGGGTGCGTACCAAGAGACCCAGTACTTC
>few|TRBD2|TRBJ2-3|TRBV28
CASALSGELLAGFSTDTQYF
TGTGCCAGCGCCCTAAGTGGGGAGTTACTAGCGGGATTTAGCACAGATACGCAGTATTTT
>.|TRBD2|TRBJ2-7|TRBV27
CSSKGLATKGDLYEQYF
TGTAGTTCCAAGGGACTAGCGACAAAGGGAGATCTTTACGAGCAGTACTTC
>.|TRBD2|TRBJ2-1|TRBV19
CASRSRRGGLYNEQFF
TGTGCCAGTAGATCTAGGCGGGGGGGGCTCTACAATGAGCAGTTCTTC
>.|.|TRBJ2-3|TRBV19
CASSSSGTTDTQYF
TGTGCCAGTAGTTCGAGCGGAACCACAGATACGCAGTATTTT
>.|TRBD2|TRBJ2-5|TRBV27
CASSFSQKRGVGTQYF
TGTGCCAGCAGTTTCTCCCAAAAGCGGGGGGTTGGGACCCAGTACTTC
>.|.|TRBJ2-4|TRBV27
CASSLSARNIQYF
TGTGCCAGCAGTTTATCGGCCAGAAACATTCAGTACTTC
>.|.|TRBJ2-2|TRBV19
CASSITPVNTGELFF
TGTGCCAGTAGTATCACGCCGGTGAACACCGGGGAGCTGTTTTTT
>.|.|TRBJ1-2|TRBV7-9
CASSAGDTTNYGYTF
TGTGCCAGCAGCGCCGGGGACACCACTAACTATGGCTACACCTTC
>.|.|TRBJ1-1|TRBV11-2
CASSPQNTGNTEAFF
TGTGCCAGCAGCCCCCAAAACACAGGTAACACTGAAGCTTTCTTT
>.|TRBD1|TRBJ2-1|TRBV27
CASRGTGGLNEQFF
TGTGCCAGCAGGGGGACAGGGGGTTTAAATGAGCAGTTCTTC
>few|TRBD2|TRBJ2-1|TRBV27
CASSLKWGGSANEQFF
TGTGCCAGCAGTTTAAAATGGGGGGGGTCCGCCAATGAGCAGTTCTTC
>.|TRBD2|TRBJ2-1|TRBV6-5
CASSYSSLAGGAWTFF
TGTGCCAGCAGTTACTCGTCTCTAGCGGGGGGAGCCTGGACGTTCTTC
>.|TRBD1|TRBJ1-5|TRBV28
CASSSNRDRGLRGNQPQHF
TGTGCCAGCAGTTCAAACCGGGACAGGGGGCTTCGGGGCAATCAGCCCCAGCATTTT
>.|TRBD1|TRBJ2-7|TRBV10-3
CAISEGTGTYEQYF
TGTGCCATCAGTGAAGGGACAGGGACCTACGAGCAGTACTTC
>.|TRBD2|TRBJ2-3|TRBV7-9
CASSSWKGGREADTQYF
TGTGCCAGCAGCTCCTGGAAGGGCGGGAGGGAGGCAGATACGCAGTATTTT
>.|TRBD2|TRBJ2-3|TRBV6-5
CASSYRTSGGDTQYF
TGTGCCAGCAGTTACCGGACTAGCGGGGGGGATACGCAGTATTTT
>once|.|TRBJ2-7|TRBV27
CASSYLSRAYEQYF
TGTGCCAGCAGTTATCTCAGCAGGGCCTACGAGCAGTACTTC